A selection of T cell receptor beta chains follows, all from one sample in a study of chemoradiotherapy in HPV16-positive cancers. Measured with immunoSEQ multiplex PCR; TCRdb has only the in-frame clones, and not every one. The sample yields 45,000 to 60,000 clones, about 88% seen once. Sequenced here: blood, sampled from a patient who underwent chemoradiotherapy. The source of these receptors is a human donor with HPV-associated anogenital cancer. CDR3s include the opening cysteine and the closing phenylalanine or tryptophan. The order of the fields is D gene, J gene, clone size, V gene, CDR3 DNA, CDR3 protein. The D gene is left open where the match is weak. Only part of the rows carry a size: once, few, many, or a class if the clone is expanded.

.,TRBJ1-5,.,TRBV6-1,TGTGCCAGCAGTGAAACAGGGAAGTACAATCAGCCCCAGCATTTT,CASSETGKYNQPQHF
.,TRBJ2-5,.,TRBV5-1,TGCGCCAGCACCTCCTGGGACTTTAGAGAGACCCAGTACTTC,CASTSWDFRETQYF
TRBD2,TRBJ2-7,.,TRBV7-6,TGTGCCAGCAGTTCAGGGGGACTAGCTTTTTCCGAGCAGTACTTC,CASSSGGLAFSEQYF
TRBD1,TRBJ2-6,.,TRBV9,TGTGCCAGCAGCTCCCCGGGACAGAGCTCTGGGGCCAACGTCCTGACTTTC,CASSSPGQSSGANVLTF
.,TRBJ1-3,.,TRBV4-2,TGTGCCAGCAGCCAAGACAGGGACTCTGGAAACACCATATATTTT,CASSQDRDSGNTIYF
TRBD1,TRBJ1-1,.,TRBV7-9,TGTGCCAGCAGCCCAGACAGGGGACGAAACACTGAAGCTTTCTTT,CASSPDRGRNTEAFF
TRBD1,TRBJ2-2,.,TRBV5-1,TGCGCCAGCAGCTCGCCAACAGGGGAAAACACCGGGGAGCTGTTTTTT,CASSSPTGENTGELFF
.,TRBJ2-7,.,TRBV30,TGTGCCTGGAGTGTAAGGGCAGGATCCACCCTGAATCCCACCTACGAGCAGTACTTC,CAWSVRAGSTLNPTYEQYF
.,TRBJ1-1,few,TRBV6-4,TGTGCCAGCAGTGACGGGGTTAGGGGCACTGAAGCTTTCTTT,CASSDGVRGTEAFF
TRBD2,TRBJ2-3,.,TRBV6-4,TGTGCCAGCAGTGACTCGATTAGCGGGGGCACAGATACGCAGTATTTT,CASSDSISGGTDTQYF
.,TRBJ1-5,.,TRBV5-1,TGCGCCAGCAGCTTGGACACCCCCAGCAATCAGCCCCAGCATTTT,CASSLDTPSNQPQHF
TRBD2,TRBJ2-5,.,TRBV18,TGTGCCAGCTCACCAACGGGACTAGATTTTGAGACCCAGTACTTC,CASSPTGLDFETQYF
TRBD1,TRBJ1-2,.,TRBV6-1,TGTGCCAGCAGTGACACTCCGACAGGGGGAAACTATGGCTACACCTTC,CASSDTPTGGNYGYTF
.,TRBJ2-4,.,TRBV28,TGTGCCAGCAGTCCCCTCGGAGAGATAGCCAAAAACATTCAGTACTTC,CASSPLGEIAKNIQYF
.,TRBJ2-3,.,TRBV4-2,TGTGCCAGCAGCCAAGCGGACTTCACAGATACGCAGTATTTT,CASSQADFTDTQYF
.,TRBJ1-4,.,TRBV7-9,TGTGCCAGCAGCTTAGGGGAGTGGGGAAATGAAAAACTGTTTTTT,CASSLGEWGNEKLFF
.,TRBJ2-3,.,TRBV6-5,TGTGCCAGCAGCCCCCTGGCAGGTTACACAGATACGCAGTATTTT,CASSPLAGYTDTQYF
TRBD1,TRBJ2-2,.,TRBV5-1,TGCGCCAGCAGCCCTGGACAGGGGGACACCGGGGAGCTGTTTTTT,CASSPGQGDTGELFF
.,TRBJ2-1,.,TRBV7-2,TGTGCCAGCGGGGCCCGGGGCAATGAGCAGTTCTTC,CASGARGNEQFF
TRBD1,TRBJ1-2,.,TRBV6-1,TGTGCCAGCAGTGAATTGACAGGGACCTATGGCTACACCTTC,CASSELTGTYGYTF
TRBD2,TRBJ2-7,.,TRBV6-5,TGTGCCAGCAGTTACGGGGGTCGGGAGGGCTCCTACGAGCAGTACTTC,CASSYGGREGSYEQYF
.,TRBJ2-2,.,TRBV6-1,TGTGCCAGCCACTCGGGTCGGGGGCTTTCCGGGGAGCTGTTTTTT,CASHSGRGLSGELFF